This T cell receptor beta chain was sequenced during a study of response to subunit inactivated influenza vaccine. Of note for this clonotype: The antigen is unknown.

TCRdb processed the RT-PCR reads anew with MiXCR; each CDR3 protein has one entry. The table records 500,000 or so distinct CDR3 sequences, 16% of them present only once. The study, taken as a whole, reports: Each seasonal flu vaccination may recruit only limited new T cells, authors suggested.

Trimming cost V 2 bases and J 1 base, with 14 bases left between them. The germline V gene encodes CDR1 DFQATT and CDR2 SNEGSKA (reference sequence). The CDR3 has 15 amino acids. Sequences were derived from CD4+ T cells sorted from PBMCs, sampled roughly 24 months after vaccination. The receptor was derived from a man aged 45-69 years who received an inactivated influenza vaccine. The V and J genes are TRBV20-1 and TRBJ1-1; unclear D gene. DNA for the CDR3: TGCAGTGCTAGAACCCCAGGCCCCGGGAACACTGAAGCTTTCTTT. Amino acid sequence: CSARTPGPGNTEAFF.